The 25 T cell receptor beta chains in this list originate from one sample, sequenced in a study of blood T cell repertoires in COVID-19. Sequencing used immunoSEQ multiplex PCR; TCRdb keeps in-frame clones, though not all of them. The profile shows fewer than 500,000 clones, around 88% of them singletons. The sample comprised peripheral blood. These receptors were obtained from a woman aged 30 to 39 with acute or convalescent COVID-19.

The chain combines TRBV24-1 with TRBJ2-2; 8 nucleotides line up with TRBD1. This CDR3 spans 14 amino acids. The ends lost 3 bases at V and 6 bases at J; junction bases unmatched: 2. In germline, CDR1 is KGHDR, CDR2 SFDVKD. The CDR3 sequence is CATSDPTGAGELFF. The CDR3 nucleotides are TGTGCCACCAGTGATCCGACAGGGGCCGGGGAGCTGTTTTTT.

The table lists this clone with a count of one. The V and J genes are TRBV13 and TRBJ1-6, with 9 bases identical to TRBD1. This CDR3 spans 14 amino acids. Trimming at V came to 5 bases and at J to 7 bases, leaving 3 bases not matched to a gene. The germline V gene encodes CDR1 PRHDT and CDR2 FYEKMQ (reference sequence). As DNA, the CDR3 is TGTGCCAGCAGCCGGGACAGGGACAATTCACCCCTCCACTTT. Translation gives CASSRDRDNSPLHF.

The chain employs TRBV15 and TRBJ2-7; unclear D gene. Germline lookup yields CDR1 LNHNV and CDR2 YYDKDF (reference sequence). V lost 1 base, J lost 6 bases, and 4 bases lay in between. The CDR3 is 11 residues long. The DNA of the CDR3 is TGTGCCACCAGCAGAGGAGGCGAGCAGTACTTC. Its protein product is CATSRGGEQYF.

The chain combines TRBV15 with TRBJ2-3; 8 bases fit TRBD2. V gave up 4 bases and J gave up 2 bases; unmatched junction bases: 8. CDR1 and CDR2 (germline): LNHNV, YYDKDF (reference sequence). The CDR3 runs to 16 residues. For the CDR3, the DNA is TGTGCCACCAGCACTTATAGCGGGGCGAACACAGATACGCAGTATTTT. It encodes CATSTYSGANTDTQYF. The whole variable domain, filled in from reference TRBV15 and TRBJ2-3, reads DAMVIQNPRYQVTQFGKPVTLSCSQTLNHNVMYWYQQKSSQAPKLLFHYYDKDFNNEADTPDNFQSRRPNTSFCFLDIRSPGLGDTAMYLCATSTYSGANTDTQYFGPGTRLTVL.

Written as DNA, the CDR3 is TGTGCCAGCAGCCTAACTTTGGGGCACGGCTACACCTTC. Its translation is CASSLTLGHGYTF. The rearrangement joins TRBV3-1 (or the pseudogene TRBV3-2) to TRBJ1-2, with a tentative D call TRBD1 (5 bases). The germline V and J ends were trimmed by 4 bases and 8 bases, with 14 bases remaining between them. Germline CDR1 reads LGHDT; CDR2 reads YNNKEL (reference sequence). The CDR3 consists of 13 residues.

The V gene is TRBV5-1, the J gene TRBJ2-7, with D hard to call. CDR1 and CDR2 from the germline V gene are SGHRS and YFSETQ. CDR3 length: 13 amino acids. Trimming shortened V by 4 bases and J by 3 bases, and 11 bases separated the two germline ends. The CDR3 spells CASSPTLGYEQYF. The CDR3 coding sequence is TGCGCCAGCAGCCCGACTTTGGGCTACGAGCAGTACTTC. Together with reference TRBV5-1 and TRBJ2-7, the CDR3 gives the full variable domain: KAGVTQTPRYLIKTRGQQVTLSCSPISGHRSVSWYQQTPGQGLQFLFEYFSETQRNKGNFPGRFSGRQFSNSRSEMNVSTLELGDSALYLCASSPTLGYEQYFGPGTRLTVT.

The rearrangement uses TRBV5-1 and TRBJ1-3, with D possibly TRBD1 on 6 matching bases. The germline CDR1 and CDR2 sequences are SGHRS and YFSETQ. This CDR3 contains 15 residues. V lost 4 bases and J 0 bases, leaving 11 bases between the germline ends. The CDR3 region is CASSAGATSGNTIYF. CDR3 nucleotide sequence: TGCGCCAGCAGCGCAGGGGCCACCTCTGGAAACACCATATATTTT.

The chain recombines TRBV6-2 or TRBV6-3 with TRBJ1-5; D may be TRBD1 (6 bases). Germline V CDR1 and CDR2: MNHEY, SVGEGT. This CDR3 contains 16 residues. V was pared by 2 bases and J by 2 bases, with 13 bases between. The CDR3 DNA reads TGTGCCAGCAGTTACAACAGGGAGAGGGGCAATCAGCCCCAGCATTTT. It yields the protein CASSYNRERGNQPQHF.

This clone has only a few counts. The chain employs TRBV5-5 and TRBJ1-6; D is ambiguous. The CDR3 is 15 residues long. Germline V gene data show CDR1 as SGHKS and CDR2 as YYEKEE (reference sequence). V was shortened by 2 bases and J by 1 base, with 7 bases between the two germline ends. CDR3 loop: CASSLSPSYNSPLHF. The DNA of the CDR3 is TGTGCCAGCAGCTTATCTCCGTCCTATAATTCACCCCTCCACTTT.

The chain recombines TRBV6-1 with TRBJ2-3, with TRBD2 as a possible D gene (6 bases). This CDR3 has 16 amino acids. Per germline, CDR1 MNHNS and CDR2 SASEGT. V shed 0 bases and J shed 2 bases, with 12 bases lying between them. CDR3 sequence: CASSEARRVPTDTQYF. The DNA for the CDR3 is TGTGCCAGCAGTGAAGCTCGGAGGGTTCCCACAGATACGCAGTATTTT.

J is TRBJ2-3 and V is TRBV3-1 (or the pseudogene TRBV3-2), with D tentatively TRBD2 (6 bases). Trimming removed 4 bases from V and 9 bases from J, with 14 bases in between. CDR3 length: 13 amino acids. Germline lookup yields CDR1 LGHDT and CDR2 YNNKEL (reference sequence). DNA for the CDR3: TGTGCCAGCAGCCTTCGCGGGGTCAGCACGCAGTATTTT. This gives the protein CASSLRGVSTQYF.

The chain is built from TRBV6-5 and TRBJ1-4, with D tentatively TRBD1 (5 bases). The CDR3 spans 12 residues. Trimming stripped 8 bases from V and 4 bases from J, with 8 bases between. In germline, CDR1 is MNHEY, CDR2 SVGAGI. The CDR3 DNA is TGTGCCAGCGGTAGGGGTAATGAAAAACTGTTTTTT. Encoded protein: CASGRGNEKLFF.

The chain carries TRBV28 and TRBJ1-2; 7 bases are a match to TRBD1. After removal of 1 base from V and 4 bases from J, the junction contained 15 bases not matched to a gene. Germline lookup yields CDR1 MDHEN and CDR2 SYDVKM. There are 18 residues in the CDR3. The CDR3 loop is CASSLSGTAKIRGYGYTF. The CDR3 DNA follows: TGTGCCAGCAGTTTATCCGGGACAGCGAAGATTCGGGGCTATGGCTACACCTTC.

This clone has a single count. The chain's CDR3 is CASRGRDRGLNQPQHF. As DNA, the CDR3 is TGTGCCAGCAGAGGACGAGACAGGGGGCTAAATCAGCCCCAGCATTTT. The gene calls are TRBV28 and TRBJ1-5, with 10 bases lining up with TRBD1. CDR3 length equals 16 residues. J was trimmed by 4 bases and V by 6 bases; bases with no gene match: 9. Germline V CDR1 and CDR2: MDHEN, SYDVKM.

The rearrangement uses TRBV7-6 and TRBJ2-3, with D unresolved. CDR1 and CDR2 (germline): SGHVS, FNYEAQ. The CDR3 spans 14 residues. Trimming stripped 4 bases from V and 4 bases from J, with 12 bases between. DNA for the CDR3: TGTGCCAGCAGCTCCCGCGTTGAGGCAGATACGCAGTATTTT. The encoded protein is CASSSRVEADTQYF. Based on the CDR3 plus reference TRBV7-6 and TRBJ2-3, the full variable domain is GAGVSQSPRYKVTKRGQDVALRCDPISGHVSLYWYRQALGQGPEFLTYFNYEAQQDKSGLPNDRFSAERPEGSISTLTIQRTEQRDSAMYRCASSSRVEADTQYFGPGTRLTVL.

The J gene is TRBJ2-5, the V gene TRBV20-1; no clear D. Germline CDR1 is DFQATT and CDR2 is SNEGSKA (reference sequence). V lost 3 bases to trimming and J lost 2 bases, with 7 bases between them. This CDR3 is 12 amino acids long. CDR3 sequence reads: CSASSRQETQYF. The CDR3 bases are TGCAGTGCTAGTAGTCGGCAAGAGACCCAGTACTTC.

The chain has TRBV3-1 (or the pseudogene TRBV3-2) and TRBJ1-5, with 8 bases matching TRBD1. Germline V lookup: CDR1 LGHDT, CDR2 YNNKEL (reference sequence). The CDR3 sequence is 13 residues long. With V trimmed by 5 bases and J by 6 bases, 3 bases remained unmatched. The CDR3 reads CASSGQGRQPQHF. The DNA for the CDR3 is TGTGCCAGCAGCGGACAGGGCCGTCAGCCCCAGCATTTT.

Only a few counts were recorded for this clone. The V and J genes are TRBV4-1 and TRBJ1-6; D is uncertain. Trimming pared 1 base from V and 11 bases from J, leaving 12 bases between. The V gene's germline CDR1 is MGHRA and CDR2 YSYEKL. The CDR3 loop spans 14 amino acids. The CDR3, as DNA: TGCGCCAGCAGCCAAGCCGGAGGAGGGACACCCCTCCACTTT. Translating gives CASSQAGGGTPLHF.

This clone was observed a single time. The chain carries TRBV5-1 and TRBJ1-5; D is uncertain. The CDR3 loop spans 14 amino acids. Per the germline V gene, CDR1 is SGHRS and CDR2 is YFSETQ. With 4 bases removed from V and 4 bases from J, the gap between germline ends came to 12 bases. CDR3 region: CASSPDGINQPQHF. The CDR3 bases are TGCGCCAGCAGCCCGGACGGGATTAATCAGCCCCAGCATTTT. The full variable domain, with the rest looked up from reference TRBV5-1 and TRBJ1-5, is KAGVTQTPRYLIKTRGQQVTLSCSPISGHRSVSWYQQTPGQGLQFLFEYFSETQRNKGNFPGRFSGRQFSNSRSEMNVSTLELGDSALYLCASSPDGINQPQHFGDGTRLSIL.

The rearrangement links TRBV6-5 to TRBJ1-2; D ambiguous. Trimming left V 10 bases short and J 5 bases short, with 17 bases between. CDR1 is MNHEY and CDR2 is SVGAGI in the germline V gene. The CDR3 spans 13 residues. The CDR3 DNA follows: TGTGCCACAACGCGAAGAGTCCTATATGGCTACACCTTC. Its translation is CATTRRVLYGYTF.

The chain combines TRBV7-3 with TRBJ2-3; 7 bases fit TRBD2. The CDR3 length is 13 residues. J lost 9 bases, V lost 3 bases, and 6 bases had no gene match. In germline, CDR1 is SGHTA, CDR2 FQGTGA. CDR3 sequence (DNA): TGTGCCAGCAGCTTGTCCCTGACTAGCACGCAGTATTTT. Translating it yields CASSLSLTSTQYF.

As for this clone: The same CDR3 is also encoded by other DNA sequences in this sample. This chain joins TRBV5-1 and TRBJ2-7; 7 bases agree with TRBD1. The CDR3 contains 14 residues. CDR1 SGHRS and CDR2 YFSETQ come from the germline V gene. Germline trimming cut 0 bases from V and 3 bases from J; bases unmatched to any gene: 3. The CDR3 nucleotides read TGCGCCAGCAGCTTGGGGACAGGTGGCTACGAGCAGTACTTC. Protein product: CASSLGTGGYEQYF.

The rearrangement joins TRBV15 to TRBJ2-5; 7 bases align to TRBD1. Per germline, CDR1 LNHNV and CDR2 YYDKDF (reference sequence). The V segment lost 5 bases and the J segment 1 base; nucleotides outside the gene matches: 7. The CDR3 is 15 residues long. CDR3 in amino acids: CATSRTGDPQETQYF. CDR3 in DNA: TGTGCCACCAGCCGTACAGGGGACCCCCAAGAGACCCAGTACTTC.

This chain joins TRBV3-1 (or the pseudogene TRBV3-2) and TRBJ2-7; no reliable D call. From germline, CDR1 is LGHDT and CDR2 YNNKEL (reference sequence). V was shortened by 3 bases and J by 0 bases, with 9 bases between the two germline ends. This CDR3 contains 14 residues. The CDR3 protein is CASSHRGTSYEQYF. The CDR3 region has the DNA TGTGCCAGCAGCCACCGCGGCACCTCCTACGAGCAGTACTTC.

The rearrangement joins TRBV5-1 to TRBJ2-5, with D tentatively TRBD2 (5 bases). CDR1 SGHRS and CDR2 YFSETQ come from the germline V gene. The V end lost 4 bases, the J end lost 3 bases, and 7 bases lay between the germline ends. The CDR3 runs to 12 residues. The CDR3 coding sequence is TGCGCCAGCAGCCGGACTGAAGAGACCCAGTACTTC. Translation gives CASSRTEETQYF.